This T cell receptor (beta chain) was recovered during a study of T-cell memory formation after mild COVID-19. Each CDR3 protein is one row after TCRdb ran MiXCR on the 5' RACE reads. The sample has some 120,000 distinct CDR3 sequences; less than 6.5% are singletons. Deletions cut 1 base from V and 6 bases from J, with 9 bases between. The CDR3 has 13 residues. CDR1 and CDR2 from the germline V gene are SEHNR and FQNEAQ (reference sequence). The specimen was PBMCs or a T cell subset sorted from them (not recorded which). The receptor comes from an adult woman who had mild COVID-19 (a few samples of this study predate the infection). Cell type and time point are not known. V and J are TRBV7-9 and TRBJ1-2; D uncertain. The CDR3, as DNA: TGTGCCAGCAGCTTAGGGGGAAAGGATGGCTACACCTTC. This gives the protein CASSLGGKDGYTF.